The rows below give T cell receptor beta chains drawn from one sample of a study of molecular identifiers for immune sequencing clone quantification. TCRdb ran MiXCR on the PCR reads and lists one entry per CDR3 protein. The sample carries some 97,000 distinct CDR3 sequences, roughly a third recorded once. Sequencing used naive CD8+ T cells from blood, with Jurkat cell RNA spiked in. Every receptor here comes from a human donor in good health. Some libraries in this study had Jurkat cell RNA spiked in. Each CDR3 is given with its conserved first and last residue. D genes are given only for firm matches. A clone size is listed for some rows: how often the clone was seen (once, few, many), or a class if it is expanded.

size: .
V: TRBV20-1
J: TRBJ2-7
D: TRBD2
DNA: TGCAGTGCGCCGAGCGGACTAGCAGACAACGAGCAGTACTTC
CDR3: CSAPSGLADNEQYF

size: few
V: TRBV27
J: TRBJ2-2
D: TRBD1
DNA: TGTGCCAGCATCGGTGCTTACAGGGGTTCTCTAGTCGGGGAGCTGTTTTTT
CDR3: CASIGAYRGSLVGELFF

size: .
V: TRBV27
J: TRBJ2-5
D: TRBD1
DNA: TGTGCCAGCAGTTTAAGGGGACAGTTGCAAGAGACCCAGTACTTC
CDR3: CASSLRGQLQETQYF

size: many
V: TRBV6-6
J: TRBJ1-2
D: .
DNA: TGTGCCAGCGCACATAACGAGGATTTTGGCTACACCTTC
CDR3: CASAHNEDFGYTF

size: many
V: TRBV2
J: TRBJ1-2
D: .
DNA: TGTGCCAGCTCCTCGTCCTATGGCTACACCTTC
CDR3: CASSSSYGYTF

size: .
V: TRBV23-1
J: TRBJ2-3
D: .
DNA: TGCGCCAGCAGTCAAACCATGGTATTGGGATACACAGATACGCTGTATTTT
CDR3: CASSQTMVLGYTDTLYF

size: .
V: TRBV28
J: TRBJ1-1
D: .
DNA: TGTGCCAGCAGTTTGCCGGGTTGGACTGAAGCTTTCTTT
CDR3: CASSLPGWTEAFF

size: few
V: TRBV4-2
J: TRBJ2-7
D: .
DNA: TGTGCCAGCAGCCAAGAATACGGGAAGCCCTACGAGCAGTACTTC
CDR3: CASSQEYGKPYEQYF

size: many
V: TRBV7-8
J: TRBJ1-4
D: .
DNA: TGTGCCAGCAGCTTAGTAACAACGGGTGGCGAAAAACTGTTTTTT
CDR3: CASSLVTTGGEKLFF

size: .
V: TRBV28
J: TRBJ2-7
D: .
DNA: TGTGCCAGCAGTATGGAGAGCTCCTACGAGCAGTACTTC
CDR3: CASSMESSYEQYF

size: .
V: TRBV13
J: TRBJ2-7
D: .
DNA: TGTGCCAGCAGCTTAGGCAGGACAACCTACGAGCAGTACTTC
CDR3: CASSLGRTTYEQYF

size: once
V: TRBV9
J: TRBJ2-6
D: .
DNA: TGTGCCAGCAGCGTAGAGGGACCGCCCGCTGGGGCCAACGTCCTGCCTTTC
CDR3: CASSVEGPPAGANVLPF

size: .
V: TRBV11-2
J: TRBJ1-6
D: .
DNA: TGTGCCAGCAGCACCCTGGCGGGGGGCTTTATTTCCGACGCGTCCTATTCACCCCTCCACTTT
CDR3: CASSTLAGGFISDASYSPLHF

size: few
V: TRBV6-2/TRBV6-3
J: TRBJ2-7
D: .
DNA: TGTGCCAGCAGTTACTCGATCGGGAGACCTCGGGAGCAGTACTTC
CDR3: CASSYSIGRPREQYF

size: .
V: TRBV19
J: TRBJ2-3
D: TRBD2
DNA: TGTGCCAGTAGTATGACTAGCGGATACACAGATACGCAGTATTTT
CDR3: CASSMTSGYTDTQYF

size: .
V: TRBV11-2
J: TRBJ2-3
D: TRBD2
DNA: TGTGCCAGCAGCTTGATAGCGGGAGGAGAGGCAGATACGCAGTATTTT
CDR3: CASSLIAGGEADTQYF

size: few
V: TRBV20-1
J: TRBJ2-3
D: TRBD2
DNA: TGCAGCGCACTAGCGGACACAGATACGCAGTATTTT
CDR3: CSALADTDTQYF

size: .
V: TRBV10-3
J: TRBJ2-1
D: .
DNA: TGTGCCGCCTTAGGTTCCAATGAGCAGTTCTTC
CDR3: CAALGSNEQFF

size: many
V: TRBV28
J: TRBJ2-5
D: .
DNA: TGTGCCAGCAGTTTGCGTTTCCACAGGGAAGAGACCCAGTACTTC
CDR3: CASSLRFHREETQYF

size: .
V: TRBV7-8
J: TRBJ2-7
D: .
DNA: TGTGCCAGCAGCTCGGGACCCGGCTACGAGCAGTACTTC
CDR3: CASSSGPGYEQYF

size: few
V: TRBV7-9
J: TRBJ2-3
D: .
DNA: TGTGCCAGCAGCCTAGGTGGCAGGGGAGCAGATACGCAGTATTTT
CDR3: CASSLGGRGADTQYF

size: .
V: TRBV28
J: TRBJ2-7
D: .
DNA: TGTGCCAGCAGTTTAGGGATCAGCGCAACCTACGAGCAGTACTTC
CDR3: CASSLGISATYEQYF

size: .
V: TRBV4-2
J: TRBJ2-7
D: TRBD2
DNA: TGTGCCAGCAGCCAAGCGAGCGGGAGATACGAGCAGTACTTC
CDR3: CASSQASGRYEQYF

size: .
V: TRBV4-3
J: TRBJ2-5
D: .
DNA: TGCGCCAGCAGCCAAGATCTTGGGGAAGAGACCCAGTACTTC
CDR3: CASSQDLGEETQYF

size: many
V: TRBV2
J: TRBJ2-6
D: TRBD1
DNA: TGTGCCAGCAGTGAAGCGCTATTAGGACAGGGCAGCTCTGGGGCCAACGTCCTGACTTTC
CDR3: CASSEALLGQGSSGANVLTF

size: .
V: TRBV25-1
J: TRBJ1-1
D: .
DNA: TGTGCCAGCAGTGAATCAAGTGAAGCTTTCTTT
CDR3: CASSESSEAFF

size: few
V: TRBV15
J: TRBJ2-3
D: .
DNA: TGTGCCACCAGCAGATCGAGAGAGGGCGGGCACACAGATACGCAGTATTTT
CDR3: CATSRSREGGHTDTQYF

size: .
V: TRBV25-1
J: TRBJ2-5
D: TRBD1
DNA: TGTGCCAGCAGTGAAACAGGGGGAGGTGAGACCCAGTACTTC
CDR3: CASSETGGGETQYF

size: few
V: TRBV11-2
J: TRBJ2-2
D: TRBD2
DNA: TGTGCCAGCAGTTTAGGATTAGCGGGTACGAACACCGGGGAGCTGTTTTTT
CDR3: CASSLGLAGTNTGELFF

size: many
V: TRBV9
J: TRBJ2-3
D: TRBD1
DNA: TGTGCCAGCAGCGGGACAGGGGATACGCAGTATTTT
CDR3: CASSGTGDTQYF

size: few
V: TRBV9
J: TRBJ2-7
D: TRBD2
DNA: TGTGCCAGCAGCCCCGGGGGGTTCTCCTACGAGCAGTACTTC
CDR3: CASSPGGFSYEQYF

size: few
V: TRBV12-3/TRBV12-4
J: TRBJ1-5
D: .
DNA: TGTGCCACCCAGGCAGCCGCAGGGCCCCAGCATTTT
CDR3: CATQAAAGPQHF

size: .
V: TRBV6-2/TRBV6-3
J: TRBJ2-3
D: TRBD2
DNA: TGTGCCAGTAGTCCGGGACTAGTCAGAGATACGCTGTATTTT
CDR3: CASSPGLVRDTLYF

size: once
V: TRBV28
J: TRBJ1-1
D: .
DNA: TGTGCCAGCACCCCTCCGAAGGGCCGGGCTTTCTTT
CDR3: CASTPPKGRAFF

size: many
V: TRBV29-1
J: TRBJ2-6
D: .
DNA: TGCAGCGTTCCTGAGTCTACTGGGGCCAACGTCCTGACTTTC
CDR3: CSVPESTGANVLTF

size: many
V: TRBV29-1
J: TRBJ2-3
D: .
DNA: TGCAGCGTTGATTGGGGAGATACGCAGTATTTT
CDR3: CSVDWGDTQYF

size: .
V: TRBV21-1
J: TRBJ2-7
D: .
DNA: TGTGCCAGCAGCAAAGAGGACGGGTACACCTACGAGCAGTACTTC
CDR3: CASSKEDGYTYEQYF

size: .
V: TRBV19
J: TRBJ2-3
D: TRBD2
DNA: TGTGCCAGTAGTATTTCTCTCGCTAGCGGGGCCACAGATCCGCAGTATTTT
CDR3: CASSISLASGATDPQYF

size: .
V: TRBV7-9
J: TRBJ2-1
D: TRBD2
DNA: TGTGCCAGCACTAGCGGGAGGGCGGAAAATGAGCAGTTCTTC
CDR3: CASTSGRAENEQFF

size: .
V: TRBV7-9
J: TRBJ2-3
D: .
DNA: TGTGCCAGCAGGTTTACGGGGGGCACAGATACGCATTATTTT
CDR3: CASRFTGGTDTHYF

size: once
V: TRBV4-3
J: TRBJ2-7
D: .
DNA: TGCGCCAGCAGCCTCGGGGACGGGTCCCACGAGCAGTACTTC
CDR3: CASSLGDGSHEQYF

size: few
V: TRBV7-9
J: TRBJ2-5
D: TRBD2
DNA: TGTGCCAGCAGCTTAGGACTAGCCGAGACCCAGTACTTC
CDR3: CASSLGLAETQYF

size: many
V: TRBV7-9
J: TRBJ1-1
D: TRBD1
DNA: TGTGCCAGCAGCCCCCCGTTACAGGGGCGACTGAACACTGAAGCTTTCTTT
CDR3: CASSPPLQGRLNTEAFF

size: few
V: TRBV12-3/TRBV12-4
J: TRBJ1-1
D: .
DNA: TGTGCCAGCAGACCCCGTTTCCCGAACACTGAAGCTTTCTTT
CDR3: CASRPRFPNTEAFF

size: .
V: TRBV12-3/TRBV12-4
J: TRBJ2-5
D: .
DNA: TGTGCCTGCAGTTTCGACAGTTGGTCCCAGTACTTC
CDR3: CACSFDSWSQYF

size: few
V: TRBV13
J: TRBJ2-7
D: .
DNA: TGTGCCAGCAGCCCCGAACATTCCCAAAAGCCCTACGAGCAGTACTTC
CDR3: CASSPEHSQKPYEQYF

size: .
V: TRBV7-6
J: TRBJ2-7
D: TRBD1
DNA: TGTGCCAGCAGCTTAGTCGACAGGGGATACGTGCAGTACTTC
CDR3: CASSLVDRGYVQYF

size: .
V: TRBV11-2
J: TRBJ2-6
D: .
DNA: TGTGCCAGCAGCTCGGACTTTTTAGGGGCCAACGTCCTGACTTTC
CDR3: CASSSDFLGANVLTF